Listed below are T cell receptor beta chains from one sample, sequenced in a study of blood T cell repertoires in COVID-19. Assay: immunoSEQ multiplex PCR; the TCRdb copy retains only in-frame clones and omits some. The sample lists about 350,000 clones, around nine tenths occurring once. Sequences were obtained from peripheral blood. The receptors shown here come from a woman aged 65 to 85 with COVID-19, enrolled during active disease. Both conserved end residues are trimmed from each CDR3.

v_call cdr3_aa
TRBV23-1 ASSLGANTEAF
TRBV5-4 ASSYSTIGTGRNEQF
TRBV24-1 ATSDPQGAGETQY
TRBV19 ASSRTEVNYGYT
TRBV6-5 ASSRTGDAYEQY
TRBV3-1/TRBV3-2 ASSPPGGRTEAF
TRBV4-3 ASSQEAGDGDTQY
TRBV5-1 ASRGQLNTGELF
TRBV6-5 ASSPGTGGANEQF
TRBV7-8 ASSWGIRDGSSYEQY
TRBV5-1 ASSLGWGYAGEQY
TRBV2 ASGGGNQPQH
TRBV5-1 ASSPDREGGNTIY
TRBV21-1 ASSKGTGNSPLH
TRBV30 AWSLVTGPQH
TRBV7-2 ASSVGFPSALVGYGYT
TRBV7-9 ASSSDRGLEKLF
TRBV4-2 ASSQGGGDREAF
TRBV5-4 ASSYTLAANEQY
TRBV4-3 ASSQQGGYGYT
TRBV19 ASSPRTYHEQY
TRBV3-1/TRBV3-2 ASSPEYSEGETQY
TRBV6-5 ASSSYPSSYNSPLH
TRBV5-1 ASSPGTSGDTDTQY
TRBV9 ASSVASGGAPNTGELF
TRBV9 ASSVGGTHPDTQY
TRBV5-5 ASTPGVSGSPYGYT
TRBV5-1 ASSLGETGSGQPQH
TRBV5-4 ASSGDRDEQF
TRBV19 ASSADMQKDYEQY
TRBV6-5 ASSRRDEQY
TRBV2 ASTPGTANTEAF
TRBV5-4 ASSLGGTGLIYGYT
TRBV30 AWAYNEQF
TRBV12-3/TRBV12-4 ASSLQGVQPQH
TRBV7-2 ASSRTVGGYT
TRBV7-6 ASSHSGGAHEQY
TRBV15 ATSRGQGRQPQH
TRBV28 ASSGGAQGTGELF
TRBV6-1 ASSVEGRSNTGELF
TRBV24-1 ATSSPAGGKAF